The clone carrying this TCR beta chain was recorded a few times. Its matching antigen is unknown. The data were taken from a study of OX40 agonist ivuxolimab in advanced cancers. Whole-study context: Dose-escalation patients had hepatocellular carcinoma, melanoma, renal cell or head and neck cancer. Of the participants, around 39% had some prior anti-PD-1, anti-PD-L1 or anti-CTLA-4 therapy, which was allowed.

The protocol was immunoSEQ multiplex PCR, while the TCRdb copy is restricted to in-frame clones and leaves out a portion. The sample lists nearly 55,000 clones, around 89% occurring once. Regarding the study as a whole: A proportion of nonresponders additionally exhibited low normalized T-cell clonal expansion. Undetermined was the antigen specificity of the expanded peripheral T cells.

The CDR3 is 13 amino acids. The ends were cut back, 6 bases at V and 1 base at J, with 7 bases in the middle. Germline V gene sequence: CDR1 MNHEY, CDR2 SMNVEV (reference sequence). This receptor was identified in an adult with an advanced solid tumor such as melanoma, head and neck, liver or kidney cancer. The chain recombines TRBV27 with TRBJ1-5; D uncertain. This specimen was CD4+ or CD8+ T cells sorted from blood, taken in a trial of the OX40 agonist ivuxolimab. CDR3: CASRLRSNQPQHF. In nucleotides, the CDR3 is TGTGCCAGCAGGCTCAGAAGCAATCAGCCCCAGCATTTT.